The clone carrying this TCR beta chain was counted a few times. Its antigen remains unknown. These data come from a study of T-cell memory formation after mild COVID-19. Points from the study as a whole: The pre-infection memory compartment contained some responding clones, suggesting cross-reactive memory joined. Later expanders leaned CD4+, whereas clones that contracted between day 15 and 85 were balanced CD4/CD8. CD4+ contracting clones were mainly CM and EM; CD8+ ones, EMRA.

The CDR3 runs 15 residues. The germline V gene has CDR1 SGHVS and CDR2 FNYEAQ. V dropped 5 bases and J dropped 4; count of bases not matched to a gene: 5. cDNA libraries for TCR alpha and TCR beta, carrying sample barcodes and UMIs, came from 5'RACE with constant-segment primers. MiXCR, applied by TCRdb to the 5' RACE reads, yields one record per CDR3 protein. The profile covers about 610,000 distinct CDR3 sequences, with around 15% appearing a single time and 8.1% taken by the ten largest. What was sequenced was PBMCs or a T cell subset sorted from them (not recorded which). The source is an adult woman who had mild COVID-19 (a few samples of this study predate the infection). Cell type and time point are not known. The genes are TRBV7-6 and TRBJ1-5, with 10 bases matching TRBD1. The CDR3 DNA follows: TGTGCCAGCAGCCCGACAGGGGGCTTTAATCAGCCCCAGCATTTT. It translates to CASSPTGGFNQPQHF.